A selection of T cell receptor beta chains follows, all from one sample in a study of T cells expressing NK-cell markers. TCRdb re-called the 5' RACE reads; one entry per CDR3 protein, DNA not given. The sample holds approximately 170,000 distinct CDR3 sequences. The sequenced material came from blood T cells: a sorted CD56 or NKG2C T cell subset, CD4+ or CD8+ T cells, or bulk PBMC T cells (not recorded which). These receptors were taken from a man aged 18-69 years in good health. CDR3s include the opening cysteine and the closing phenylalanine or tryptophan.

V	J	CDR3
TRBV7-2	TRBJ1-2	CASSASPTGIEGYTF
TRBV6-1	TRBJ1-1	CASSVLGVTEAFF
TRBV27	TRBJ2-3	CASSVRDRGPGWGTDTQYF
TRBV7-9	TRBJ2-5	CASTRSSGGALQETQYF
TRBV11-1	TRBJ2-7	CASSGGRTGRRNDDEQYF
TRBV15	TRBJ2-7	CAAPKPGQAPDRDEQYF
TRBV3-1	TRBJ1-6	CASSQDRRNSPLHF
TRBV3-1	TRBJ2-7	CASSQDRTGVYYEQYF
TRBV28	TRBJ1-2	CASSLFSASGRGYTF
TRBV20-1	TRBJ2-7	CSARRIGDRGSGFYEQYF
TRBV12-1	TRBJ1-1	CASSLRPWEAFF
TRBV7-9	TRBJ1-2	CASSLGGTDYGYTF
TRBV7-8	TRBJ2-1	CASSTTRNEQFF
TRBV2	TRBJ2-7	CASRIQTGGIYEQYF
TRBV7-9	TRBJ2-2	CASSISGGANTGELFF
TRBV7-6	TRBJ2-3	CASSLDIVTDTQYF
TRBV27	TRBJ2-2	CASSYARTGGTGELFF
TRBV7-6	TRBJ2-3	CASSLAGQGRDMQYF
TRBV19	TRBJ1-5	CASSIGSGTLPQHF
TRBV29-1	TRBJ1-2	CSVEIHSISNYGYTF
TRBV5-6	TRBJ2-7	CASSLMSSGGALFAAEQYF
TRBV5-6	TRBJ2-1	CASKSTGTAIHNEQFF
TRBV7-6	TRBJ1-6	CASSLHEGGSPLHF
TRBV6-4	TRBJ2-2	CASSDSGTGELFF
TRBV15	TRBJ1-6	CATSSREGGSPLHF
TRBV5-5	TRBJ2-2	CASSSRGPHTGELFF
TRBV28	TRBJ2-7	CASSLWGEFDYEQYF
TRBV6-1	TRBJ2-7	CASSELGPSSYEQYF
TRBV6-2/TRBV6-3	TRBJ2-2	CASLGFANTGELFF
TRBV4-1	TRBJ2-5	CASSRTTGDQETQYF
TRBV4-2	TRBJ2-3	CASSHAGLAGAGTDTQYF
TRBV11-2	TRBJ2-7	CASSLAPGQGSYEQYF
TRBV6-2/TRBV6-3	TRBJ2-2	CASSYWGADTGELFF
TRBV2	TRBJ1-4	CASSEGWGGGKLFF
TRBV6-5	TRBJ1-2	CASSFTRDRGLYGYTF
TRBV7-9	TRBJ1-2	CASSPLTGPYGYTF
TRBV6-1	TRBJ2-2	CASRTWDGLSGELFF
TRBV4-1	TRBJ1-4	CASSQLTGQQNEKLFF
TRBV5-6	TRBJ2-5	CASSAIGQETQYF
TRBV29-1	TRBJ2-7	CSVAGVNYEQYF
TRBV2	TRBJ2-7	CASSPRTSGGRWEQYF
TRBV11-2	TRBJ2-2	CASSTIAGENTGELFF
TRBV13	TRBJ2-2	CATPSPGTGDVGELFF
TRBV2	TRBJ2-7	CASSEKGQVSYEQYF
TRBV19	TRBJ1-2	CASSMAGVGYTF
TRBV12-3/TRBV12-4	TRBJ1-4	CASSPSQWKEKLFF
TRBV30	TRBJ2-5	CAWSGGGFYQETQYF
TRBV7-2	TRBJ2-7	CASSLEGLAGKDEQYF